This paragraph covers one TCR beta chain sequence. V lost 0 bases, J lost 5 bases, and 8 bases lay in between. The CDR3 covers 14 residues. Per the germline V gene, CDR1 is MNHEY and CDR2 is SVGAGI. This sample stems from a study of response to subunit inactivated influenza vaccine. TCRdb recomputed calls from the RT-PCR reads with MiXCR, one row per CDR3 protein. The data contain hundreds of thousands of distinct CDR3 sequences, approximately 11% of them singletons. The same data also went into a second study, on T cells expressing NK-cell markers. That work adds: TCR beta libraries carry UMIs added by 5'RACE template switching. Obtained from sorted CD3+CD56+NKG2C+, CD3+CD56+NKG2C- and CD3+CD56-NKG2C+ T cells were the TCR beta repertoires. HCMV seropositivity marked seven of the eight sequenced donors; one was seronegative. Several of the experiments relied on an anti-gamma-delta TCR antibody so that only alpha-beta TCR T cells were sorted. Dominant NKG2C+ clonotypes made up roughly 1.0-8% of CD8+ T cells in about six donors.

This specimen was PBMCs from blood, taken on the day of vaccination. The chain recombines TRBV6-5 with TRBJ2-1; possible D gene TRBD1, 5 bases. This sequence was found in a man aged 50 to 59 who received an inactivated influenza vaccine. For the CDR3, the DNA is TGTGCCAGCAGTTACTCCGGACACCACAATGAGCAGTTCTTC. Translated: CASSYSGHHNEQFF.